This T cell receptor (beta chain) originates from a study of T cell repertoires in cytomegalovirus infection. Study context: Public TCR beta signature analysis indicated the presence of both CMV infection and matching HLA type. Study outcomes and limitations: The study found HLA-C-restricted CMV-specific TCR beta clonotypes dominating the ex vivo response.

To note about this clonotype: The antigen is not known.

TCRdb itself ran the reads through MiXCR, one entry per CDR3 protein. The sample includes roughly 250,000 distinct CDR3 sequences, roughly 20% of them seen just once. Trimming stripped 1 base from V and 4 bases from J, with 4 bases between. The germline gives CDR1 SGHAT, CDR2 FQNNGV. CDR3 length equals 12 residues. This chain joins TRBV11-2 and TRBJ1-2; the D is unclear. The receptor was isolated from a human donor in good health (CMV status not recorded). Some clones in this sample may be carry-over from other donors' samples. Sequencing used CD8+ T cells from PBMCs. This CDR3 reads CASSLVTYGYTF. In nucleotides, the CDR3 is TGTGCCAGCAGCTTAGTTACCTATGGCTACACCTTC.